Listed below are T cell receptor beta chains from one sample, sequenced in a study of STAT5B mutations in CD4+ large granular lymphocyte leukemia. Clones were read by immunoSEQ multiplex PCR, and TCRdb kept only the in-frame ones, dropping some. The sample holds over 25,000 clones, around 81% seen once. The sample taken for sequencing was CD4+ T cells from blood buffy coats. These receptor sequences come from a human donor in good health. The conserved cysteine and the conserved F or W are not part of the CDR3 here.

SAGPPDEQY	TRBV20-1	TRBJ2-7
SVRKGTAGALNTQY	TRBV29-1	TRBJ2-3
ASSSPGLTYEQY	TRBV5-1	TRBJ2-7
ASTLGTSGTGQY	TRBV19	TRBJ2-3
ASSIKRISTDTQY	TRBV19	TRBJ2-3
ASSSVLEKLF	TRBV7-8	TRBJ1-4
ASSQGYQETQY	TRBV4-3	TRBJ2-5
ASSRTDQETQY	TRBV6-4	TRBJ2-5
ASSNLRSSYEQY	TRBV5-8	TRBJ2-7
ASKKLGTGQETQY	TRBV19	TRBJ2-5
ASSGDWNTGTQY	TRBV6-4	TRBJ2-3
ATKNRQGTQETQY	TRBV15	TRBJ2-5
ASSSRYGYT	TRBV28	TRBJ1-2
ASSPPGSGGVTGELF	TRBV11-3	TRBJ2-2
ASSPATGRDNEKLF	TRBV9	TRBJ1-4
ASSLNRDRGTTNEKLF	TRBV5-4	TRBJ1-4
ASSQDYGREGDYGYT	TRBV4-2	TRBJ1-2
ASSDPIRLAGGSQETQY	TRBV10-2	TRBJ2-5
ASSYGVPRANEKLF	TRBV6-5	TRBJ1-4
ASSLGGRELF	TRBV28	TRBJ2-2
ASSPGGPLDTQY	TRBV28	TRBJ2-3
ASSPTAPSSYEQY	TRBV18	-
ASSDIQGDYNEQF	TRBV10-1	TRBJ2-1
ASSQNMDYEQY	TRBV6-5	TRBJ2-7
ASSLVGREATYEQY	TRBV11-2	TRBJ2-7
ASSPVGYSSYEQY	TRBV5-1	TRBJ2-7
ASSLGPDEKLF	TRBV7-9	TRBJ1-4
ASTLTELNEKLF	TRBV5-5	TRBJ1-4
ASSGEGDQPQH	TRBV6-1	TRBJ1-5
ASRKGGSGGYT	TRBV19	TRBJ1-2
ASSLPQGTTYFYGYT	TRBV28	TRBJ1-2
ASSNRIAGSYEQY	TRBV5-4	TRBJ2-7
ASSYRPGTENYGYT	TRBV6-5	TRBJ1-2
ASSSERPGVYEKLF	TRBV9	TRBJ1-4
ASSWGSNQPQH	TRBV2	TRBJ1-5
ASSGGGLENNSPLH	TRBV2	TRBJ1-6
ASSPDWISQPQH	TRBV7-2	TRBJ1-5
ASSSTGMNTEAF	TRBV2	TRBJ1-1
ASSDRGPGNTIY	TRBV27	TRBJ1-3
ASSLVAEPRHTGELF	TRBV5-8	TRBJ2-2
ASSQDTTGREYGYT	TRBV4-2	TRBJ1-2
ASSLLAGDGHTQY	TRBV5-4	TRBJ2-3
ASSAMGLGGQETQY	TRBV5-5	TRBJ2-5
ASRISGTGNTGELF	TRBV2	TRBJ2-2
ASSEAGRGSTDTQY	TRBV6-1	TRBJ2-3
ASSSRGEQY	TRBV11-3	TRBJ2-7
ASSAIQETQY	TRBV5-1	TRBJ2-5
ASTWTGLNTEAF	TRBV6-1	TRBJ1-1
ASSGDRVGTEAF	TRBV28	TRBJ1-1
ASSLGPDGDYGYT	TRBV5-5	TRBJ1-2
ASSLVPGLNTEAF	TRBV5-1	TRBJ1-1
ASRLDGSSYNEQF	TRBV4-3	TRBJ2-1
ASTPRGNTDTQY	TRBV19	TRBJ2-3
ASSLEGAMNTEAF	TRBV11-3	TRBJ1-1